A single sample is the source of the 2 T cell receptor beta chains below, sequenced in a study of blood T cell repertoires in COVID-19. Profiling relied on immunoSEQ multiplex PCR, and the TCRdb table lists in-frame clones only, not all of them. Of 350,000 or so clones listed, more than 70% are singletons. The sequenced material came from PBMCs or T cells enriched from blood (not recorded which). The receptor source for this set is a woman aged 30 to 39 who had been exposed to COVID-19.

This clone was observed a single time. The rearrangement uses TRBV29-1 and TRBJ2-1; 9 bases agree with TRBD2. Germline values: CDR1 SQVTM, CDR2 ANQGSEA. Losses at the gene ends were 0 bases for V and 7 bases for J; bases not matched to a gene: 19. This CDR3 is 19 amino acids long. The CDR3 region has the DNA TGCAGCGTTGAAGATCTTCGGGCTAGCGGGATGGAAGGGCCGAATGAGCAGTTCTTC. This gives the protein CSVEDLRASGMEGPNEQFF.

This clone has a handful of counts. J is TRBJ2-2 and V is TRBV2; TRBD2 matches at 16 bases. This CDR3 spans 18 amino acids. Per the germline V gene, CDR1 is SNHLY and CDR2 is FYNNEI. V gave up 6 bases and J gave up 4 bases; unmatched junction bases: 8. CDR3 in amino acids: CASRPGTSGRAGTGELFF. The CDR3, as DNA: TGTGCCAGCAGGCCCGGGACTAGCGGGAGGGCCGGCACCGGGGAGCTGTTTTTT.